Listed below are T cell receptor beta chains from one sample, sequenced in a study of neurological immune-mediated disorders. TCRdb processed the 5' RACE reads anew with MiXCR; each CDR3 protein has one entry. The sample contains around 48,000 distinct CDR3 sequences, 10% of which appear only once. Sequencing used PBMCs. The receptors were gathered from a woman between 40 and 55 years old with HTLV-1-associated myelopathy (HAM/TSP). The CDR3 runs from the conserved cysteine through the conserved F or W. The D gene is left open where the match is weak. For some rows the clone size is stated as once, few or many, or as a class when expanded; others skip it.

v_gene	d_gene	abundance	j_gene	CDR3nt	CDR3aa
TRBV5-5	TRBD2	few	TRBJ2-2	TGTGCCTGCTCTCGGGGGGGGGCAGGCGGATCCGGGGAGCTGTTTTTT	CACSRGGAGGSGELFF
TRBV29-1	TRBD2	many	TRBJ2-5	TGCAGCGTTCAAGGGACTAGCGGGGGAGGGGAGACCCAGTACTTC	CSVQGTSGGGETQYF
TRBV6-1	NA	many	TRBJ2-2	TGTGCCAGCAGTGCCTTTCAGGCCACCGGGGAGCTGTTTTTT	CASSAFQATGELFF
TRBV4-1	NA	many	TRBJ2-3	TGCGCAAGCAGTCAAGGGGTAAAGTTAGGAGATACGCAGTATTTT	CASSQGVKLGDTQYF
TRBV27	NA	NA	TRBJ2-7	TGTGCCAGCTCCCCGCAGGGGGGTCGGGACGAGCAGTACTTC	CASSPQGGRDEQYF
TRBV4-1	TRBD1	many	TRBJ1-1	TGCGCCAGCAGCCAACCCTGGGAGGGGGCGAACACTGAAGCTTTCTTT	CASSQPWEGANTEAFF
TRBV4-3	NA	NA	TRBJ2-7	TGCGCCAGCCTAAGGGTAGGTTCCTACGAGCAGTACTTC	CASLRVGSYEQYF
TRBV20-1	NA	many	TRBJ2-2	TGCAGTGCTAGGGCAGCCAGGAACACCGGGGAGCTGTTTTTT	CSARAARNTGELFF
TRBV11-2	TRBD1	many	TRBJ1-2	TGTGCCAGCAGACAGACAGGGAGCCATGGCTACACCTTC	CASRQTGSHGYTF
TRBV5-5	TRBD2	few	TRBJ2-3	TGTGCCAGCAGCCAGCAGGGACTGGCCCCTAGCGGGGTGGGAGATACGCAGTATTTT	CASSQQGLAPSGVGDTQYF